This T cell receptor (beta chain) was captured by sequencing in a study of T cell responses to AZD1222 COVID-19 vaccine. To note about this clone: Its antigen remains unidentified.

Germline CDR1 is MNHEY and CDR2 is SMNVEV (reference sequence). V was pared by 5 bases and J by 1 base, with 4 bases of the junction left unmatched. The length of the CDR3 is 15 residues. Measured with immunoSEQ multiplex PCR; TCRdb has only the in-frame clones, and not every one. The repertoire includes approximately 180,000 clones, 85% to 90% of them detected once, and around 7.9% sits in the top ten. Study-level points and caveats: Receipt of two AZD1222 doses was followed by a rise in Spike-specific TCR breadth and depth. Of spike-specific TCRs, nearly half reportedly target regions left unmutated in variants.

This specimen consisted of peripheral blood, obtained on day 0 of AZD1222 vaccination. This chain connects TRBV27 to TRBJ2-1; 8 bases are shared with TRBD1. This sequence originates from an adult in good health. DNA for the CDR3: TGTGCCAGCAGTGTAGGACAGGGTTCCTACAATGAGCAGTTCTTC. Its protein product is CASSVGQGSYNEQFF.